Listed below are T cell receptor beta chains from one sample, sequenced in a study of cytomegalovirus exposure and HLA in healthy donors. Using immunoSEQ multiplex PCR, the repertoire was profiled, and TCRdb retains in-frame clones only, with some absent. Of 150,000 to 200,000 clones in the sample, 60% to 80% are singletons; the top ten hold around 0.97%. Sequenced: PBMCs. The receptors were sampled from a woman between 50 and 59 years old in good health and CMV-seropositive. The CDR3 runs from the conserved cysteine through the conserved F or W. The D gene is left open where the match is weak. Where a row states a size, it is once, few, many or the class of an expanded clone; other rows omit it.

J: TRBJ2-7
D: TRBD1
V: TRBV19
size: .
CDR3: CATSPGTGGYEQYF
DNA: TGTGCCACCTCCCCCGGGACAGGGGGCTACGAGCAGTACTTC

J: TRBJ1-5
D: .
V: TRBV19
size: .
CDR3: CASSRGELGNQPQHF
DNA: TGTGCCAGTAGTAGGGGGGAACTAGGCAATCAGCCCCAGCATTTT

J: TRBJ1-2
D: .
V: TRBV5-1
size: .
CDR3: CASQAPGNSNYGYTF
DNA: TGCGCCAGCCAGGCCCCGGGGAACTCAAACTATGGCTACACCTTC

J: TRBJ1-2
D: .
V: TRBV5-1
size: .
CDR3: CASSPEYGGGGYTF
DNA: TGCGCCAGCAGCCCAGAGTACGGCGGAGGAGGCTACACCTTC

J: TRBJ2-2
D: TRBD1
V: TRBV9
size: few
CDR3: CASSVEAGQGTGELFF
DNA: TGTGCCAGCAGCGTAGAGGCAGGACAGGGGACCGGGGAGCTGTTTTTT

J: TRBJ2-3
D: TRBD1
V: TRBV28
size: .
CDR3: CASRLRQGVLSDTQYF
DNA: TGTGCCAGCAGATTAAGACAGGGCGTTTTGTCAGATACGCAGTATTTT

J: TRBJ2-7
D: .
V: TRBV13
size: .
CDR3: CASSLGGVGGRLSYEQYF
DNA: TGTGCCAGCAGCTTAGGCGGGGTCGGTGGGAGGTTGTCCTACGAGCAGTACTTC

J: TRBJ1-4
D: TRBD1
V: TRBV28
size: .
CDR3: CASSSVLTGGNEKLFF
DNA: TGTGCCAGCAGTTCTGTACTTACAGGGGGCAACGAAAAACTGTTTTTT

J: TRBJ2-3
D: .
V: TRBV7-9
size: .
CDR3: CASSPSGEHGTDTQYF
DNA: TGTGCCAGCAGCCCGTCGGGGGAGCACGGCACAGATACGCAGTATTTT

J: TRBJ1-4
D: TRBD1
V: TRBV5-1
size: .
CDR3: CASSLRTGTEKLFF
DNA: TGCGCCAGCAGCTTGAGGACAGGGACCGAAAAACTGTTTTTT

J: TRBJ2-6
D: .
V: TRBV4-1
size: .
CDR3: CASSQEATTGANVLTF
DNA: TGCGCCAGCAGCCAAGAAGCGACTACTGGGGCCAACGTCCTGACTTTC

J: TRBJ1-1
D: .
V: TRBV5-5
size: .
CDR3: CASSLLRTNTEAFF
DNA: TGTGCCAGCAGCTTGTTGAGAACCAACACTGAAGCTTTCTTT

J: TRBJ1-1
D: .
V: TRBV29-1
size: .
CDR3: CSVASGGSNTEAFF
DNA: TGCAGCGTTGCGTCCGGGGGATCGAACACTGAAGCTTTCTTT

J: TRBJ1-4
D: TRBD1
V: TRBV11-2
size: .
CDR3: CASSTDRGTEKLFF
DNA: TGTGCCAGCAGCACCGACAGGGGAACTGAAAAACTGTTTTTT

J: TRBJ2-3
D: TRBD1
V: TRBV29-1
size: .
CDR3: CSGGQGPPDTQYF
DNA: TGCAGCGGGGGACAGGGGCCCCCGGATACGCAGTATTTT

J: TRBJ1-5
D: TRBD1
V: TRBV7-2
size: .
CDR3: CASSSRQGNQPQHF
DNA: TGTGCCAGCAGCTCACGACAGGGGAATCAGCCCCAGCATTTT

J: TRBJ1-6
D: TRBD1
V: TRBV19
size: .
CDR3: CASRRGQGSPLHF
DNA: TGTGCCAGTAGGAGGGGGCAGGGCTCACCCCTCCACTTT

J: TRBJ1-2
D: TRBD1
V: TRBV2
size: .
CDR3: CASSRQGADYGYTF
DNA: TGTGCCAGCAGTCGACAGGGGGCGGACTATGGCTACACCTTC

J: TRBJ1-1
D: .
V: TRBV5-4
size: .
CDR3: CASSLGQMEAFF
DNA: TGTGCCAGCAGCTTGGGGCAGATGGAAGCTTTCTTT

J: TRBJ1-6
D: TRBD1
V: TRBV15
size: .
CDR3: CATSTGTTGGHSPLHF
DNA: TGTGCCACCAGCACCGGAACCACAGGGGGCCATTCACCCCTCCACTTT

J: TRBJ1-1
D: .
V: TRBV5-4
size: .
CDR3: CASSLVPSPGVNTEAFF
DNA: TGTGCCAGCAGCTTGGTTCCCTCGCCGGGGGTGAACACTGAAGCTTTCTTT

J: TRBJ1-1
D: TRBD1
V: TRBV15
size: .
CDR3: CATSRPPGTGEGTEAFF
DNA: TGTGCCACCAGCAGACCACCCGGGACAGGGGAAGGCACTGAAGCTTTCTTT

J: TRBJ2-7
D: .
V: TRBV19
size: .
CDR3: CASSAYSTGSGEQYF
DNA: TGTGCCAGTAGTGCATATAGTACAGGGTCGGGGGAGCAGTACTTC

J: TRBJ1-5
D: .
V: TRBV30
size: .
CDR3: CAWSDSSNQPQHF
DNA: TGTGCCTGGAGTGACAGCAGCAATCAGCCCCAGCATTTT

J: TRBJ2-7
D: TRBD2
V: TRBV7-2
size: few
CDR3: CASSLQAGATLHEQYF
DNA: TGTGCCAGCAGCTTACAAGCGGGAGCGACCCTCCACGAGCAGTACTTC

J: TRBJ2-1
D: TRBD2
V: TRBV28
size: .
CDR3: CASTSLQGLGEQFF
DNA: TGTGCCAGCACCTCCCTTCAGGGACTAGGGGAGCAGTTCTTC

J: TRBJ1-5
D: TRBD1
V: TRBV7-9
size: .
CDR3: CASSLGQGGPMPQHF
DNA: TGTGCCAGCAGCCTGGGACAGGGGGGGCCCATGCCCCAGCATTTT

J: TRBJ2-1
D: .
V: TRBV2
size: .
CDR3: CASSGPGGSYNEQFF
DNA: TGTGCCAGCAGTGGGCCTGGCGGATCCTACAATGAGCAGTTCTTC

J: TRBJ2-3
D: TRBD2
V: TRBV6-5
size: .
CDR3: CASSYTSGSHTQYF
DNA: TGTGCCAGCAGTTATACTAGCGGGAGTCATACGCAGTATTTT